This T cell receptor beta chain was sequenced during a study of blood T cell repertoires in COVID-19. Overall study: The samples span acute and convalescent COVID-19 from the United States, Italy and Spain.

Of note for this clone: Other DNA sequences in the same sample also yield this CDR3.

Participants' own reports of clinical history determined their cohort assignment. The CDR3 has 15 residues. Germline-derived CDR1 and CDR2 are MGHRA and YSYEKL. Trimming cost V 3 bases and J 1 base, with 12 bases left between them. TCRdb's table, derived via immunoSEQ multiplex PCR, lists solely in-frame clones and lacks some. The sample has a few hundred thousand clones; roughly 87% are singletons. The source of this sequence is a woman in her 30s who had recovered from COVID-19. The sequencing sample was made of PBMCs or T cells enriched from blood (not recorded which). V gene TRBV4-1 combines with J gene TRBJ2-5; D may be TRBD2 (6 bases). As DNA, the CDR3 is TGCGCCAGCAGCCAGGGGACGGGGGTCCAAGAGACCCAGTACTTC. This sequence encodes CASSQGTGVQETQYF.